Listed below are T cell receptor beta chains from one sample, sequenced in a study of CD8+ T cells in alopecia areata. Sequencing was performed with immunoSEQ multiplex PCR; in TCRdb, only in-frame clones are kept and a portion is missing. Of roughly 120,000 clones listed, approximately 59% are singletons. The specimen was CD8+ T cells sorted from blood, collected at week 4, from a patient treated with tofacitinib. The receptor source for this set is a human donor with alopecia areata. The CDR3 runs from the conserved cysteine through the conserved F or W. Each record gives: clone size, V gene, J gene, CDR3 protein. Clone size is shown for a subset of rows, as once, few, many or a class of expanded clone.

clone_size: few
v_call: TRBV30
j_call: TRBJ1-5
cdr3_aa: CAWAPGVGKPQHF

clone_size: -
v_call: TRBV9
j_call: TRBJ2-5
cdr3_aa: CASSGGGAGETQYF

clone_size: few
v_call: TRBV27
j_call: TRBJ2-1
cdr3_aa: CASSLLVGLNEQFF

clone_size: -
v_call: TRBV29-1
j_call: TRBJ2-4
cdr3_aa: CSVEDREKNIQYF

clone_size: -
v_call: TRBV6-6
j_call: TRBJ2-1
cdr3_aa: CASSYAGGSYNEQFF

clone_size: -
v_call: TRBV9
j_call: TRBJ2-1
cdr3_aa: CASSGRSGRGSGNEQFF

clone_size: -
v_call: TRBV4-2
j_call: TRBJ2-6
cdr3_aa: CASSQDDISGANVLTF

clone_size: -
v_call: TRBV7-8
j_call: TRBJ1-5
cdr3_aa: CASSNPDSNQPQHF

clone_size: -
v_call: TRBV5-6
j_call: TRBJ2-5
cdr3_aa: CASSLAQGARETQYF

clone_size: -
v_call: TRBV9
j_call: TRBJ2-3
cdr3_aa: CASSETGYFGTDTQYF

clone_size: -
v_call: TRBV11-2
j_call: TRBJ1-6
cdr3_aa: CASRWQPTSPLHF

clone_size: -
v_call: TRBV11-2
j_call: TRBJ2-7
cdr3_aa: CASSLVGGGYEQYF

clone_size: -
v_call: TRBV30
j_call: TRBJ2-2
cdr3_aa: CACIFHSGNTGELFF

clone_size: -
v_call: TRBV4-2
j_call: TRBJ2-7
cdr3_aa: CASSQGLAGASYEQYF

clone_size: few
v_call: TRBV7-9
j_call: TRBJ2-7
cdr3_aa: CASSSQQGYTYEQYF

clone_size: -
v_call: TRBV6-6
j_call: TRBJ2-1
cdr3_aa: CASTWGDEQFF